The sequence of this T cell receptor beta chain was determined in a study of blood T cell repertoires in COVID-19. Overall study context: Sites in the United States, Italy and Spain provided acute and convalescent COVID-19 samples.

This clone was found a few times. This CDR3 has 14 residues. Germline V CDR1 and CDR2: KGHDR, SFDVKD. Trimming left V 12 bases short and J 2 bases short, with 19 bases between. Study processing details: Scientists estimated how many nucleated cells there were by amplifying reference gene primers. Only in-frame clones appear in the TCRdb table, and some are missing; sequencing was by immunoSEQ multiplex PCR. V, J and clone size reflect that table, while D and trimming were determined from the DNA. This table has approximately 54,000 clones, roughly 79% appearing once. The chain combines TRBV24-1 with TRBJ2-7, with a weak D call TRBD2 (5 bases). Source material: peripheral blood. This receptor was obtained from a woman aged 55 to 70 with acute or convalescent COVID-19. Here the CDR3 DNA reads TGTGCCCCGTACGGACTGGGATTTGCCTACGAGCAGTACTTC. This translates into CAPYGLGFAYEQYF.